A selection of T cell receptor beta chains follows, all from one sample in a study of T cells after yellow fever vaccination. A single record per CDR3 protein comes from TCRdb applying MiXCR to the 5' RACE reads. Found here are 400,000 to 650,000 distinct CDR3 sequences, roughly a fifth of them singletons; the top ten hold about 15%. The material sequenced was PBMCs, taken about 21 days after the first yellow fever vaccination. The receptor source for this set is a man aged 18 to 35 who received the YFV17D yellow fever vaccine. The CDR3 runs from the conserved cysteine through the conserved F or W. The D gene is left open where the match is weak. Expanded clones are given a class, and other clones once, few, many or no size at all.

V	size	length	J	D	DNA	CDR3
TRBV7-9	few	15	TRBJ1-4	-	TGTGCCAGCAGCTCGGTCGGGCAGTCGGGAGAAAAACTGTTTTTT	CASSSVGQSGEKLFF
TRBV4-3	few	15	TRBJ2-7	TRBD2	TGCGCCAGCACCCAGGAAGCGGGGGGCTATTACGAGCAGTACTTC	CASTQEAGGYYEQYF
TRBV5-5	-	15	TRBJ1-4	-	TGTGCCAGCAGCTCACTTCCGGACAGAGCCGAAAAACTGTTTTTT	CASSSLPDRAEKLFF
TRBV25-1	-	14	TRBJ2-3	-	TGTGCCAGCAGTGAATTATCGGGGAAAGATACGCAGTATTTT	CASSELSGKDTQYF
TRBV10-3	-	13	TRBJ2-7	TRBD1	TGTGCCATCGGGGGGACAGGCCCTTCTGAGCAGTACTTC	CAIGGTGPSEQYF
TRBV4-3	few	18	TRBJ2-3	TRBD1	TGCGCCAGCAGCCAAGAGAGACAGTGGGACAGTCGCACAGATACGCAGTATTTT	CASSQERQWDSRTDTQYF
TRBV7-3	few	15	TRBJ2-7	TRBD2	TGTGCCAGCAGCCATAGCGGGGGGCCCTCCTACGAGCAGTACTTC	CASSHSGGPSYEQYF
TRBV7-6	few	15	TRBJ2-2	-	TGTGCCAGCAGCCGGGACGGAATGAACACCGGGGAGCTGTTTTTT	CASSRDGMNTGELFF
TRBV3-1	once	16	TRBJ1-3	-	TGTGCCAGCAGCCAAGAAGGTGGGATCTCTGGAAACACCATATATTTT	CASSQEGGISGNTIYF
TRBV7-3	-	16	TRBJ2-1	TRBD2	TGTGCCAGCAGCTGGGGGACTAGCGGGGGATACAATGAGCAGTTCTTC	CASSWGTSGGYNEQFF
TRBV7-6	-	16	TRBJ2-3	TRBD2	TGTGCCAGCAGCGTACTAGCGGGGGGAGTCACAGATACGCAGTATTTT	CASSVLAGGVTDTQYF
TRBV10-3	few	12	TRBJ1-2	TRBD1	TGTGCCATGGGACAGACTCTTGGGGGCTACACCTTC	CAMGQTLGGYTF
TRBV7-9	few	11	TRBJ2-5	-	TGTGCCAGCAGCACGGCAGAGACCCAGTACTTC	CASSTAETQYF
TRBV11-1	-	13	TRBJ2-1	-	TGTGCCAGCAGCTTAGCGGAGAAGCATGAGCAGTTCTTC	CASSLAEKHEQFF